The T cell receptor beta chain described here comes from a study of blood T cell repertoires in COVID-19. Study summary: Some COVID-19 samples were acute and others convalescent; all came from the United States, Italy and Spain.

This clone was seen once. CDR1 and CDR2 from the germline V gene are KGHDR and SFDVKD. The CDR3 contains 18 residues. Trimming took 4 bases from V and 2 from J, leaving 22 bases between them. Authors' methods: Scientists estimated how many nucleated cells there were by amplifying reference gene primers. TCRdb's table, derived via immunoSEQ multiplex PCR, lists solely in-frame clones and lacks some. V and J calls and clone size come straight from that table; D and trimming were deduced from the DNA. In the table there are 200,000 to 250,000 clones, around nine tenths of which are singletons. Sequenced material: peripheral blood. The receptor's source is a man between 18 and 29 years old with active or convalescent COVID-19. The chain joins TRBV24-1 to TRBJ1-2; D is perhaps TRBD1 (6 bases). In DNA form, the CDR3 reads TGTGCCACCAGTGAGTCGCAGCTTCTGGCAGGGGCGAACTATGGCTACACCTTC. Its protein product is CATSESQLLAGANYGYTF.